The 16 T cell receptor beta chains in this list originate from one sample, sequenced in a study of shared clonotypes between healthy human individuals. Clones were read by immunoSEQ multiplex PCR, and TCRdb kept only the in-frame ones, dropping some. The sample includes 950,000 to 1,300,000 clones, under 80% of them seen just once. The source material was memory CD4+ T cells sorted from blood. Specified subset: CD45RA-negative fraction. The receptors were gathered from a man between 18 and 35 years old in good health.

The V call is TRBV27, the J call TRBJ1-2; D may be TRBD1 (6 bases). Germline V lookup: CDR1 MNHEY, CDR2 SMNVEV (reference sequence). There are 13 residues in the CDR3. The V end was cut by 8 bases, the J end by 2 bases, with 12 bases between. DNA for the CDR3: TGTGCCAGCCACCGGGGGGCAAACTATGGCTACACCTTC. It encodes CASHRGANYGYTF.

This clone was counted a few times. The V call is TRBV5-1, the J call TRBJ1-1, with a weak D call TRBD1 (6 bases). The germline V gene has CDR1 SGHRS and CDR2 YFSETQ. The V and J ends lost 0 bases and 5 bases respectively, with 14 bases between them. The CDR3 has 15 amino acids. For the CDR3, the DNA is TGCGCCAGCAGCTTGGGCGACAGGCGATTGACTGAAGCTTTCTTT. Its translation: CASSLGDRRLTEAFF.

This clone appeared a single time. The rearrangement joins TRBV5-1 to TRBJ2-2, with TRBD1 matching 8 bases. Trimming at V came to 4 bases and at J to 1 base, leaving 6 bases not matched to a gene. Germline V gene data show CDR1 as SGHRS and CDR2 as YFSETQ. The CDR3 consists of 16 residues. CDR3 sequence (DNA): TGCGCCAGCAGCGCAGGGGGCATTAGGAACACCGGGGAGCTGTTTTTT. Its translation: CASSAGGIRNTGELFF. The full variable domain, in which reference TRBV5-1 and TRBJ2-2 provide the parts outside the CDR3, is KAGVTQTPRYLIKTRGQQVTLSCSPISGHRSVSWYQQTPGQGLQFLFEYFSETQRNKGNFPGRFSGRQFSNSRSEMNVSTLELGDSALYLCASSAGGIRNTGELFFGEGSRLTVL.

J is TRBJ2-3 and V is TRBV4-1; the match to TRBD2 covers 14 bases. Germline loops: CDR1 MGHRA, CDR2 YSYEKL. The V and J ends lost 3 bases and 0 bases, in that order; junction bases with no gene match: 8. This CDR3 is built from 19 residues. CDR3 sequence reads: CASSHPAGLAGASTDTQYF. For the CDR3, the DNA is TGCGCCAGCAGCCACCCGGCGGGACTAGCGGGAGCTAGCACAGATACGCAGTATTTT.

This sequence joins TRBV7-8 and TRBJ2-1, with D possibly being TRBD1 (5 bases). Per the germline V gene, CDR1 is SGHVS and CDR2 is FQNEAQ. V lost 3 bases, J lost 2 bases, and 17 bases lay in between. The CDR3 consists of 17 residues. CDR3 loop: CASSFIRVGQTYNEQFF. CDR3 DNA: TGTGCCAGCAGCTTTATCCGAGTGGGGCAGACCTACAATGAGCAGTTCTTC. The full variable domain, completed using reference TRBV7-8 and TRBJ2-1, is GAGVSQSPRYKVAKRGQDVALRCDPISGHVSLFWYQQALGQGPEFLTYFQNEAQLDKSGLPSDRFFAERPEGSVSTLKIQRTQQEDSAVYLCASSFIRVGQTYNEQFFGPGTRLTVL.

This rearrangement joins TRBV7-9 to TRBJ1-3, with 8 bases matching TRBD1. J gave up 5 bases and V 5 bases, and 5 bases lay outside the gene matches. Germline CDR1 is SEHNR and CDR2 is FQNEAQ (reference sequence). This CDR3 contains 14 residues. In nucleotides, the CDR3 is TGTGCCAGCAGCCGTAGACAGGGGCGAAACACCATATATTTT. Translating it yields CASSRRQGRNTIYF.

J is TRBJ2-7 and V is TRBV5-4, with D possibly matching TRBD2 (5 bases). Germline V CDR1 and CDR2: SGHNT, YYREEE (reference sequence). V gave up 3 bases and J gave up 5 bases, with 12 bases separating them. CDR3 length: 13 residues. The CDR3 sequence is CASSWAGLNEQYF. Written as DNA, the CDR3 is TGTGCCAGCAGCTGGGCCGGACTGAACGAGCAGTACTTC.

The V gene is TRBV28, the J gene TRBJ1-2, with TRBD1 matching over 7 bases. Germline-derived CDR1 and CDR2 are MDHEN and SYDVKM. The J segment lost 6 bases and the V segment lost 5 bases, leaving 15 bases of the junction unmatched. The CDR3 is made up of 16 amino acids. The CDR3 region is CASSGVGGGRDDGYTF. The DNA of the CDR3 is TGTGCCAGCAGTGGGGTAGGGGGCGGGAGGGATGATGGCTACACCTTC.

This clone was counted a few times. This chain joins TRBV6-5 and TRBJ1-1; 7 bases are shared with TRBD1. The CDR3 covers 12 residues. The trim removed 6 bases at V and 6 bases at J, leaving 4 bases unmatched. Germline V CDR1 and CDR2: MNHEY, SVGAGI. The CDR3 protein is CASSRGTAEAFF. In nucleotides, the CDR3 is TGTGCCAGCAGCCGTGGGACAGCTGAAGCTTTCTTT.

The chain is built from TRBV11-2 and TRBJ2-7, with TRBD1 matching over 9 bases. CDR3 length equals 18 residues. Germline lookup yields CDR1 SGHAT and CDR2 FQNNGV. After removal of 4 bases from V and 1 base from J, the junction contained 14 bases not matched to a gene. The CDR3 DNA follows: TGTGCCAGCAGCTCTATTAGGACAGGGGATAGGGGATCCTACGAGCAGTACTTC. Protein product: CASSSIRTGDRGSYEQYF.

The CDR3, as DNA: TGTGCCAGCAGTGTTACCCAGGCTAACACTGAAGCTTTCTTT. Its protein is CASSVTQANTEAFF. The rearrangement uses TRBV6-1 and TRBJ1-1; D is ambiguous. This CDR3 comprises 14 residues. Germline V gene sequence: CDR1 MNHNS, CDR2 SASEGT. The V end was cut by 4 bases, the J end by 2 bases, with 11 bases between.

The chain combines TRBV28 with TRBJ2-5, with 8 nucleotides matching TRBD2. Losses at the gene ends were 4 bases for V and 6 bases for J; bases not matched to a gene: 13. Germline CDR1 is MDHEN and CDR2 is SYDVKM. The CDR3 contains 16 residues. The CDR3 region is CASSSSRAGERKTQYF. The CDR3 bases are TGTGCCAGCAGTTCATCACGAGCGGGGGAACGCAAGACCCAGTACTTC.

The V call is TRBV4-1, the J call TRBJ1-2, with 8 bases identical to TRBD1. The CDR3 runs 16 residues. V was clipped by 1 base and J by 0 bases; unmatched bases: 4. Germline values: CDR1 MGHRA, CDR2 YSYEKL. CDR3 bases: TGCGCCAGCAGCCAAGGCGGACAGGGAACTAACTATGGCTACACCTTC. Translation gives CASSQGGQGTNYGYTF.

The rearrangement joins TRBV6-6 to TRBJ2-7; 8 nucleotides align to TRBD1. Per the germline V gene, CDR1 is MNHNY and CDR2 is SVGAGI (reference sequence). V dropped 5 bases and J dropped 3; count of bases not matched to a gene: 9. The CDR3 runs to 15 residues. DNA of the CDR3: TGTGCCAGCAGTGGTACAGGGGGAGACCTCTACGAGCAGTACTTC. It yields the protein CASSGTGGDLYEQYF.

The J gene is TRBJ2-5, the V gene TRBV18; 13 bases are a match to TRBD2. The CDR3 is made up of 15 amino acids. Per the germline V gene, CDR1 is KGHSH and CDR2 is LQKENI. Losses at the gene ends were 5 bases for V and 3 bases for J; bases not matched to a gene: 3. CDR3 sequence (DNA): TGTGCCAGCTCAACCGGGACTAGCGGGAAAGAGACCCAGTACTTC. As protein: CASSTGTSGKETQYF.

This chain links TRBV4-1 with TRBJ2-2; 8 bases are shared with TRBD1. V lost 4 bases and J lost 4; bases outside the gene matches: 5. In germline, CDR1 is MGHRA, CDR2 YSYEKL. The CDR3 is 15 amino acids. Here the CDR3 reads CASSRGQGSTGELFF. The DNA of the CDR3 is TGCGCCAGCAGCCGAGGACAGGGAAGCACCGGGGAGCTGTTTTTT.